This T cell receptor beta chain was captured in a study of blood T cell repertoires in COVID-19. Overall study: Nucleic acid was either cDNA or gDNA, and it came from T cells, B-cell-depleted T cells, or PBMCs.

Per the original data handling: Counts of nucleated cells, estimated from reference gene primer amplification, were obtained. Sequencing used immunoSEQ multiplex PCR; TCRdb keeps in-frame clones, though not all of them. V and J calls and clone size come straight from that table; D and trimming were deduced from the DNA. Of about 98,000 clones listed, nearly 90% are singletons. After removal of 10 bases from V and 9 bases from J, the junction contained 12 bases not matched to a gene. This CDR3 contains 14 residues. Germline lookup yields CDR1 MDHEN and CDR2 SYDVKM. The receptor's source is a man in his 70s with acute or convalescent COVID-19. Sequences were obtained from peripheral blood. V and J are TRBV28 and TRBJ2-1, with 10 bases matching TRBD2. CDR3 sequence reads: CAILSGGRGGEQFF. The CDR3 nucleotides are TGTGCCATCCTTAGCGGGGGGCGAGGTGGTGAGCAGTTCTTC.